This T cell receptor (beta chain) was sequenced during a study of shared clonotypes between healthy human individuals. The data were produced by immunoSEQ multiplex PCR, yet TCRdb's version contains in-frame clones alone and is incomplete. Found here are around 2.1 million clones, 85% to 95% of them singletons; the top ten hold around 1.7%. Germline CDR1 and CDR2: SEHNR and FQNEAQ (reference sequence). CDR3 length: 15 residues. V was shortened by 3 bases and J by 0 bases, with 12 bases between the two germline ends. Selected positively for CCR7 and CD45RO-negative, naive CD8 cells excluded terminally differentiated effector memory CD45RA+ cells.

The J gene is TRBJ2-7, the V gene TRBV7-9; perhaps TRBD2 as D (6 bases). Material for sequencing was naive CD8+ T cells from PBMCs. The source of this sequence is a man between 18 and 29 years old in good health. Some clones in this sample may be carry-over from other donors' samples. The CDR3 bases are TGTGCCAGCAGCTTGATGGCCGGGAGCTCCTACGAGCAGTACTTC. Translation: CASSLMAGSSYEQYF.